The sequence of this T cell receptor beta chain was determined in a study of T cells in Graves' hyperthyroidism and ophthalmopathy. In regard to this clonotype: Given a much more abundant clone one base away, this may be a read error.

The CDR3 contains 15 residues. The germline V gene encodes CDR1 GTSNPN and CDR2 SVGIG (reference sequence). RNA transcripts served as the template for amplifying TCR beta CDR3 regions. The TCR CDR3 was amplified in a first-round RT-PCR using the HTBI primer set. MiXCR was run by TCRdb on the multiplex PCR reads, yielding one entry per CDR3 protein. The sample shows 490,000 or so distinct CDR3 sequences, 15% to 20% of them seen only once. The clonotype originates from a woman aged 30 to 39 with Graves' ophthalmopathy. The sequenced sample was blood. This chain uses TRBV30 with TRBJ2-5; 7 bases match TRBD2. Written as DNA, the CDR3 is TGTGCCCGGAGTGTACTGGGCGGGAGTAAAGAGACCCAGTACTTC. Residues: CARSVLGGSKETQYF.